These 20 T cell receptor beta chains were all obtained from the same sample, sequenced in a study of CD8+ T cells in alopecia areata. Reverse transcribed after extraction, RNA yielded cDNA as the sequencing template. The protocol was immunoSEQ multiplex PCR, while the TCRdb copy is restricted to in-frame clones and leaves out a portion. The repertoire holds 60,000 to 70,000 clones, with about half as singletons. The sample here was CD8+ T cells sorted from blood, taken at week 0. Receptor source: a human donor with alopecia areata.

This clone showed up just a few times. V usage is TRBV7-6 and J usage is TRBJ2-5, with D tentatively TRBD1 or TRBD2 (5 bases each). The CDR3 is 14 amino acids. Trimming removed 1 base from V and 4 bases from J, with 10 bases in between. CDR1 and CDR2 from the germline V gene are SGHVS and FNYEAQ. The CDR3 spells CASSLGEGRETQYF. In DNA, the CDR3 is TGTGCCAGCAGCTTAGGCGAGGGGCGAGAGACCCAGTACTTC.

This clone was seen a few times. The CDR3 DNA reads TGTGCCAGTAGTATTTCAGGGTACACTGAAGCTTTCTTT. Amino acids: CASSISGYTEAFF. This rearrangement joins TRBV19 to TRBJ1-1, with a weak D call TRBD1 (5 bases). CDR3 size: 13 residues. CDR1 LNHDA and CDR2 SQIVND come from the germline V gene (reference sequence). V gave up 3 bases and J gave up 3 bases, with 8 bases separating them.

The rearrangement links TRBV27 to TRBJ1-1, with D hard to call. This CDR3 is built from 12 residues. Germline assignment: CDR1 MNHEY and CDR2 SMNVEV (reference sequence). V was pared by 9 bases and J by 3 bases, with 11 bases between. The CDR3 reads CASHRSDTEAFF. The DNA of the CDR3 is TGTGCCAGTCACCGGTCTGACACTGAAGCTTTCTTT.

The chain uses TRBV27 and TRBJ1-4; D perhaps matches TRBD1 (5 bases). Trimming pared 3 bases from V and 6 bases from J, leaving 17 bases between. The CDR3 is 16 residues long. Germline CDR1 is MNHEY and CDR2 is SMNVEV (reference sequence). CDR3 loop: CASSFIGDGGDEKLFF. CDR3 nucleotide sequence: TGTGCCAGCAGTTTCATCGGGGACGGCGGCGATGAAAAACTGTTTTTT. The whole variable domain, remainder taken from reference TRBV27 and TRBJ1-4, is EAQVTQNPRYLITVTGKKLTVTCSQNMNHEYMSWYRQDPGLGLRQIYYSMNVEVTDKGDVPEGYKVSRKEKRNFPLILESPSPNQTSLYFCASSFIGDGGDEKLFFGSGTQLSVL.

V usage is TRBV7-2 and J usage is TRBJ2-7; D is tentatively TRBD1 or TRBD2 (6 bases each). The germline V gene encodes CDR1 SGHTA and CDR2 FQGNSA. The CDR3 is made up of 14 amino acids. V was clipped by 2 bases and J by 5 bases, with 13 bases between them. The CDR3 sequence: CASSLIGGFHEQYF. CDR3 DNA: TGTGCCAGCAGCTTAATCGGGGGCTTCCACGAGCAGTACTTC.

The chain links TRBV5-4 to TRBJ2-7; no clear D. This CDR3 comprises 15 residues. The V gene lost 0 bases and the J gene lost 4 bases, with 14 bases spanning the gap. Per the germline V gene, CDR1 is SGHNT and CDR2 is YYREEE (reference sequence). CDR3 bases: TGTGCCAGCAGCTTGGGGAGTTTCCCCGCATACGAGCAGTACTTC. As protein: CASSLGSFPAYEQYF.

V is TRBV29-1 and J is TRBJ2-5; 14 bases are a match to TRBD2. The CDR3 totals 15 residues. The germline V gene encodes CDR1 SQVTM and CDR2 ANQGSEA. Germline trimming cut 3 bases from V and 4 bases from J; bases unmatched to any gene: 4. The CDR3: CSVEGLAGVVETQYF. The CDR3 DNA is TGCAGCGTTGAGGGACTAGCGGGAGTTGTAGAGACCCAGTACTTC.

The rearrangement joins TRBV27 to TRBJ1-1; possible D gene TRBD1, 5 bases. Looked up from germline, CDR1 is MNHEY and CDR2 is SMNVEV (reference sequence). Trimming removed 4 bases from V and 5 bases from J, with 17 bases in between. The CDR3 consists of 15 residues. The CDR3 sequence is CASSSPGQGKTEAFF. CDR3 coding DNA: TGTGCCAGCAGTTCCCCTGGCCAGGGAAAGACTGAAGCTTTCTTT.

The V gene is TRBV4-1, the J gene TRBJ2-5, with unresolved D. The germline V and J ends were trimmed by 1 base and 6 bases, with 12 bases remaining between them. The CDR3 is 14 residues long. The germline gives CDR1 MGHRA, CDR2 YSYEKL. CDR3 sequence: CASSQGPGLKTQYF. CDR3 nucleotides: TGCGCCAGCAGCCAAGGTCCGGGTCTAAAGACCCAGTACTTC.

This clone was counted many times. The chain is built from TRBV2 and TRBJ2-3; maybe TRBD2 (6 bases). The CDR3 loop spans 17 amino acids. The V gene lost 4 bases and the J gene lost 0 bases, with 17 bases spanning the gap. Per the germline V gene, CDR1 is SNHLY and CDR2 is FYNNEI. CDR3 amino acids: CASSVDYLNPSTDTQYF. The CDR3 DNA is TGTGCCAGCAGTGTGGACTACCTCAACCCTAGCACAGATACGCAGTATTTT.

The rearrangement uses TRBV27 and TRBJ1-1; 7 nucleotides line up with TRBD1. This CDR3 has 14 residues. The germline CDR1 and CDR2 sequences are MNHEY and SMNVEV (reference sequence). Trimming at V came to 5 bases and at J to 7 bases, leaving 10 bases not matched to a gene. CDR3 sequence: CASSLTGTENEAFF. CDR3 bases: TGTGCCAGCAGTCTCACTGGGACAGAGAATGAAGCTTTCTTT.

This rearrangement joins TRBV6-5 to TRBJ2-2, with D unclear. V lost 0 bases and J 6 bases, leaving 5 bases between the germline ends. CDR1 and CDR2 from the germline V gene are MNHEY and SVGAGI. This CDR3 region has 13 residues. For the CDR3, the DNA is TGTGCCAGCAGTTACTCCGTACCCGGGGAGCTGTTTTTT. Amino acids: CASSYSVPGELFF.

The chain employs TRBV11-1 and TRBJ2-7, with D tentatively TRBD2 (5 bases). Germline assignment: CDR1 SGHAT and CDR2 FQDESV (reference sequence). Trimming left V 0 bases short and J 9 bases short, with 9 bases between. The CDR3 is 12 amino acids. The CDR3 nucleotides are TGTGCCAGCAGCTTAGCTCGCGAGGGGCAGTACTTC. Its protein is CASSLAREGQYF.

The chain has TRBV29-1 and TRBJ1-1; tentative D call: TRBD1 (6 bases). Germline V CDR1 and CDR2: SQVTM, ANQGSEA. V was cut by 6 bases and J by 8 bases, with 13 bases left in between. The CDR3 has 11 residues. The CDR3: CSVPQGAEAFF. CDR3 DNA: TGCAGCGTACCACAGGGAGCGGAAGCTTTCTTT.

The CDR3 protein is CASRTDLRAYNEQFF. CDR3 in DNA: TGTGCCAGCCGAACAGATCTGAGGGCCTACAATGAGCAGTTCTTC. This rearrangement joins TRBV27 to TRBJ2-1, with D possibly being TRBD2 (5 bases). Germline CDR1 is MNHEY and CDR2 is SMNVEV (reference sequence). This CDR3 has 15 amino acids. Deletions cut 8 bases from V and 2 bases from J, with 16 bases between.

The rearrangement uses TRBV2 and TRBJ2-4; 12 positions agree with TRBD2. Germline V gives CDR1 SNHLY, CDR2 FYNNEI. The CDR3 covers 16 residues. With V trimmed by 10 bases and J by 1 base, 8 bases remained unmatched. The chain's CDR3 is CATTPSGRAAKNIQYF. In nucleotides, the CDR3 is TGTGCCACGACCCCTAGCGGGAGGGCCGCCAAAAACATTCAGTACTTC.

V usage is TRBV27 and J usage is TRBJ1-4; unclear D gene. The CDR3 has 14 residues. The germline CDR1 and CDR2 sequences are MNHEY and SMNVEV (reference sequence). Trimming cost V 8 bases and J 2 bases, with 12 bases left between them. For the CDR3, the DNA is TGTGCCAGCGGGTTAAGACGGACTAATGAAAAACTGTTTTTT. Protein product: CASGLRRTNEKLFF.

The rearrangement joins TRBV28 to TRBJ2-4; TRBD2 aligns across 8 bases. V was clipped by 1 base and J by 1 base; unmatched bases: 9. The CDR3 totals 18 residues. The germline CDR1 and CDR2 sequences are MDHEN and SYDVKM. The CDR3 sequence is CASSLFRAGVWAKNIQYF. The CDR3 DNA reads TGTGCCAGCAGTTTATTTAGAGCGGGAGTATGGGCCAAAAACATTCAGTACTTC.

Judged by abundance, this clone is medium-sized. V and J are TRBV7-9 and TRBJ2-1; the match to TRBD2 covers 13 bases. The V gene end was trimmed by 6 bases and the J gene end by 9 bases; junction bases not matched to a gene: 8. CDR3 length: 15 amino acids. Germline V gene sequence: CDR1 SEHNR, CDR2 FQNEAQ (reference sequence). The CDR3 is CASRAGTSGTGEQFF. DNA for the CDR3: TGTGCCAGCAGGGCCGGGACTAGCGGGACCGGTGAGCAGTTCTTC.

CDR3 region: CASSQGDRGWKNIQYF. As DNA, the CDR3 is TGTGCCAGCAGCCAAGGTGATCGGGGTTGGAAAAACATTCAGTACTTC. This chain joins TRBV14 and TRBJ2-4; a weak D match, TRBD2 (5 bases). Per germline, CDR1 SGHDN and CDR2 FVKESK. The CDR3 has 16 amino acids. The V end was cut by 1 base, the J end by 4 bases, with 14 bases between.